These T cell receptor beta chains were read from a single sample in a study of blood T cell repertoires in COVID-19. TCRdb's copy holds only in-frame clones and misses some; the assay was immunoSEQ multiplex PCR. Here the sample spans over 250,000 clones, about 90% being singletons. The specimen was PBMCs or T cells enriched from blood (not recorded which). These receptor sequences come from a woman aged 25 to 39 who had recovered from COVID-19. The CDR3 runs from the conserved cysteine through the conserved F or W. D genes are given only for firm matches. For some rows the clone size is stated as once, few or many, or as a class when expanded; others skip it.

D	V	J	size	DNA	CDR3
NA	TRBV9	TRBJ1-2	NA	TGTGCCAGCAGCCCTTGGGAGGGTAAGGGCGGCTACACCTTC	CASSPWEGKGGYTF
NA	TRBV28	TRBJ1-6	NA	TGTGCCAGCAGCCCCCTGGAGGCGATCAGCTCCTATAATTCACCCCTCCACTTT	CASSPLEAISSYNSPLHF
NA	TRBV6-4	TRBJ2-1	NA	TGTGCCAGCAGCCCAGGTGACCGCAATGAGCAGTTCTTC	CASSPGDRNEQFF
TRBD1	TRBV30	TRBJ1-2	NA	TGTGCCTGGAGGAGGGACAGCATGTATGGCTACACCTTC	CAWRRDSMYGYTF
TRBD2	TRBV29-1	TRBJ2-5	few	TGCAGCGTTGCTCCTAGCGGGGAAGAGACCCAGTACTTC	CSVAPSGEETQYF
NA	TRBV4-1	TRBJ1-5	NA	TGCGCCAGCAGCCAAGGGGTTGCGGGGAGCAATCAGCCCCAGCATTTT	CASSQGVAGSNQPQHF
NA	TRBV5-1	TRBJ2-1	NA	TGCGCCAGCGGGTACGACAACAATGAGCAGTTCTTC	CASGYDNNEQFF
TRBD1	TRBV28	TRBJ1-2	NA	TGTGCCAGCAGCCCGGGACAGGTCTACTATGGCTACACCTTC	CASSPGQVYYGYTF
TRBD1	TRBV10-3	TRBJ2-5	NA	TGTGCCATCAGTGAGAATCGAGGGGGCCACCAAGAGACCCAGTACTTC	CAISENRGGHQETQYF
TRBD2	TRBV3-1/TRBV3-2	TRBJ2-2	NA	TGTGCCAGCAGCCCGCGCGGGGGGGCCCCCGGGGAGCTGTTTTTT	CASSPRGGAPGELFF
NA	TRBV19	TRBJ1-5	once	TGTGCCAGTAGTATCCTATTTTATAGCAATCAGCCCCAGCATTTT	CASSILFYSNQPQHF
TRBD1	TRBV6-5	TRBJ2-3	NA	TGTGCCAGCAGTTACTTCGGGACGGACAGGCATACGCAGTATTTT	CASSYFGTDRHTQYF